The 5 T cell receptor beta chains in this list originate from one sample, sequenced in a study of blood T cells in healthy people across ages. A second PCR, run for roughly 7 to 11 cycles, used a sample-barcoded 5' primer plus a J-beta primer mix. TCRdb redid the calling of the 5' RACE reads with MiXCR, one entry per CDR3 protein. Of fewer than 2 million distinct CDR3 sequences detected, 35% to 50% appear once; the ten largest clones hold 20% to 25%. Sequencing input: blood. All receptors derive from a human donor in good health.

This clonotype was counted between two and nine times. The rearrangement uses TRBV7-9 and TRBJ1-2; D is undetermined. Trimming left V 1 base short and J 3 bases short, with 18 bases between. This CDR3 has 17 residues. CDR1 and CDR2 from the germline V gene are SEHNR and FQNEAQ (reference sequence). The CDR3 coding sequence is TGTGCCAGCAGCTTAGTGGGAACAGCTTCCTACTACTATGGCTACACCTTC. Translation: CASSLVGTASYYYGYTF.

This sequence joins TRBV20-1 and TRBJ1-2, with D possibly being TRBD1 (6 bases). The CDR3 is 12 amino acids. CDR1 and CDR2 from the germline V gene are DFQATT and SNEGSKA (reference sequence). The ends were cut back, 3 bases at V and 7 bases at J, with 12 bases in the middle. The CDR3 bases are TGCAGTGCTAGGGCGATACAGGGTGGCTACACCTTC. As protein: CSARAIQGGYTF.

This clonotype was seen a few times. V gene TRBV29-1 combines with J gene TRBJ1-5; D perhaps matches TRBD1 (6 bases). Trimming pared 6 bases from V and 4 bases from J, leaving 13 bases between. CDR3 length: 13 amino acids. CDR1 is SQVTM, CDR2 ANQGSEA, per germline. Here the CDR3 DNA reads TGCAGCGTGGAGGGACATCCGAATCAGCCCCAGCATTTT. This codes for CSVEGHPNQPQHF.

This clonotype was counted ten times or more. The CDR3 region is CASSSQAEGGYTF. For the CDR3, the DNA is TGTGCCAGCAGCTCCCAGGCTGAGGGGGGCTACACCTTC. The chain joins TRBV5-8 to TRBJ1-2; maybe TRBD1 (5 bases). This CDR3 is 13 amino acids long. With 3 bases removed from V and 8 bases from J, the gap between germline ends came to 14 bases. Looked up from germline, CDR1 is SGHTS and CDR2 is YDEGEE.

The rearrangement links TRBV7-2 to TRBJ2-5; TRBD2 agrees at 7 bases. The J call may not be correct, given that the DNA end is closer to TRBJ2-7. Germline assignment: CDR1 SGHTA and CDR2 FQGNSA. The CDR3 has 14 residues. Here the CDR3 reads CASSHGTINYEQYF. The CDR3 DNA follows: TGTGCCAGCAGCCACGGGACTATTAACTACGAGCAGTACTTC.